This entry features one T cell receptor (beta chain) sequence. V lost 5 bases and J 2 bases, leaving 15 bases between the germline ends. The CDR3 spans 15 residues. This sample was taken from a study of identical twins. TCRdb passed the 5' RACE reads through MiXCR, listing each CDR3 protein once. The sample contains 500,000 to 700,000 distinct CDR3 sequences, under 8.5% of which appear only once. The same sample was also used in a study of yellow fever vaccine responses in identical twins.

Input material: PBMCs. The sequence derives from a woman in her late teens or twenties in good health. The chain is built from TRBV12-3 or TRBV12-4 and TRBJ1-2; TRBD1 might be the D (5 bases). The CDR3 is CASSHLIDRNYGYTF. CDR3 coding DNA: TGTGCCAGCAGTCACCTTATAGACAGAAACTATGGCTACACCTTC.